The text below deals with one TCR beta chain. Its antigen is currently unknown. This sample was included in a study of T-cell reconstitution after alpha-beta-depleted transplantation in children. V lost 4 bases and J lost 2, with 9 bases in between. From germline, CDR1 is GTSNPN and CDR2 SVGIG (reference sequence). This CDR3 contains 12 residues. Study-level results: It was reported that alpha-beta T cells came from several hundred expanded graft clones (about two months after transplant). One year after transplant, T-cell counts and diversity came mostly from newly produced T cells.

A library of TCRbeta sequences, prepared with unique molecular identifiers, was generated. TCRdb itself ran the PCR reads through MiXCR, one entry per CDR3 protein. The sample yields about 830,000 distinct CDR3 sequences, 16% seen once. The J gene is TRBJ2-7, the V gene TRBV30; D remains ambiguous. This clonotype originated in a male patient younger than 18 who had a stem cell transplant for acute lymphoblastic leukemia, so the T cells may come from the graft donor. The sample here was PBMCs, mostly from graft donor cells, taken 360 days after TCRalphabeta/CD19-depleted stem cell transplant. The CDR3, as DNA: TGTGCCTGGACAAGGGTCCCCTACGAGCAGTACTTC. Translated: CAWTRVPYEQYF.